The rows below give T cell receptor beta chains drawn from one sample of a study of T cell responses to AZD1222 COVID-19 vaccine. Profiled with immunoSEQ multiplex PCR; TCRdb holds only in-frame clones, not every one. In the table there are fewer than 200,000 clones, 85% to 90% of which are singletons. The specimen was peripheral blood, collected on day 0 of AZD1222 vaccination. These receptors all come from an adult in good health. Each CDR3 is given with its conserved first and last residue.

v_call	j_call	cdr3_aa
TRBV28	TRBJ1-1	CASSGQIGYTEAFF
TRBV19	TRBJ1-5	CASTGAQGIQPQHF
TRBV11-3	TRBJ2-7	CASSLDAGTYEQYF
TRBV7-7	TRBJ2-7	CASSEGRGSYYEQYF
TRBV6-4	TRBJ2-1	CASAPTGSGNEQFF
TRBV7-2	TRBJ1-5	CASSRQGADQPQHF
TRBV5-4	TRBJ1-1	CASSPGGPNTEAFF
TRBV9	TRBJ2-5	CASSGGWLDQETQYF
TRBV24-1	TRBJ2-4	CATSEGGSKNIQYF
TRBV18	TRBJ1-1	CASSQADNTEAFF
TRBV19	TRBJ2-1	CASNGAANEQFF
TRBV19	TRBJ1-4	CASRPMAATNEKLFF
TRBV28	TRBJ2-1	CASSLLTGEQFF
TRBV19	TRBJ1-2	CASSIVGGRLNYGYTF
TRBV5-1	TRBJ2-3	CASGSGETLTDTQYF
TRBV24-1	TRBJ2-7	CATSDEAGDSYEQYF
TRBV7-2	TRBJ1-4	CASSLGSEKLFF
TRBV9	TRBJ1-3	CASSVVGDSGNTIYF
TRBV6-5	TRBJ2-1	CASSTHRASEQFF
TRBV19	TRBJ1-5	CASSAPLRPQHF
TRBV27	TRBJ1-1	CASSLSGQITEAFF
TRBV5-1	TRBJ2-6	CASSTTGGAAGANVLTF
TRBV6-1	TRBJ1-5	CASSEVGYAEIYSNQPQHF
TRBV21-1	TRBJ1-4	CASSKVGGAGNEKLFF
TRBV7-2	TRBJ2-1	CASSLALIAGVGYNEQFF
TRBV3-1/TRBV3-2	TRBJ1-2	CASSSSKGLYGYTF
TRBV14	TRBJ2-2	CASSQNRVGGELFF
TRBV10-3	TRBJ1-2	CAISGQGALTNYGYTF
TRBV2	TRBJ1-3	CASRSQGVSGNTIYF
TRBV29-1	TRBJ2-5	CGAPARSLGTQETQYF
TRBV27	TRBJ2-7	CASSPGAAYEQYF
TRBV5-6	TRBJ2-6	CASSVSLSGANVLTF
TRBV5-4	TRBJ1-1	CASSLAQNTEAFF
TRBV2	TRBJ2-1	CASSEGFGASGRYNEQFF
TRBV9	TRBJ2-1	CASNPYSQGLYNEQFF
TRBV6-2/TRBV6-3	TRBJ1-1	CASSSRQGYTEAFF
TRBV19	TRBJ1-2	CASSSPGQGSYGYTF
TRBV24-1	TRBJ2-5	CATSDQDSQETQYF
TRBV2	TRBJ2-1	CASTHYYNEQFF
TRBV29-1	TRBJ1-1	CSVPQGTEAFF
TRBV18	TRBJ2-2	CASSPLRFRQSGRSYTGELFF
TRBV4-3	TRBJ2-1	CASSQEEDSRRHEQFF
TRBV28	TRBJ2-4	CASSLAQGQNIQYF
TRBV3-1/TRBV3-2	TRBJ2-3	CASSQGLTPADTQYF
TRBV18	TRBJ2-1	CASSPPPANEQFF
TRBV9	TRBJ2-3	CASSVATGADTQYF